This is a list of T cell receptor beta chains from one sample in a study of cytotoxic CD8 clonotypes in ibrutinib-treated CLL. The method was immunoSEQ multiplex PCR; TCRdb's version includes in-frame clones alone and lacks a portion of them. Of about 57,000 clones in the sample, around 60% are singletons; the top ten hold roughly 21%. The sequences come from PBMCs, collected after 24 months of ibrutinib treatment. The source of these receptors is a human donor with chronic lymphocytic leukemia. CDR3s include the opening cysteine and the closing phenylalanine or tryptophan. The D gene is left open where the match is weak. Clone size is stated in some rows and not others, as once, few, many or a class when expanded.

CDR3 DNA	CDR3 protein	D gene	V gene	J gene	clone size
TGTGCCAGCAGCTTGGGGGGGAGGGGGCCCTCTGGAAACACCATATATTTT	CASSLGGRGPSGNTIYF	TRBD1	TRBV5-4	TRBJ1-3	once
TGTGCCAGCACCACAGCGGGACCCAAAAACGAGCAGTACTTC	CASTTAGPKNEQYF	TRBD2	TRBV6-5	TRBJ2-7	many
TGTGCCATCAGTCCGTCCAACGGGGAGCTGTTTTTT	CAISPSNGELFF	-	TRBV10-3	TRBJ2-2	-
TGTGCCAGCAGATCTCGGACAGACAACACCGGGGAGCTGTTTTTT	CASRSRTDNTGELFF	-	TRBV7-9	TRBJ2-2	-
TGTGCCAGCACACACTTGGGGACAGTTACCTACAATGAGCAGTTCTTC	CASTHLGTVTYNEQFF	TRBD1	TRBV2	TRBJ2-1	-
TGTGCCAGCAGTCCGCTACCCCCGGCCAATGAGCAGTTCTTC	CASSPLPPANEQFF	-	TRBV6-5	TRBJ2-1	-
TGTGCCAGCAGTTCCCTCCCCCAGAGCAATCAGCCCCAGCATTTT	CASSSLPQSNQPQHF	-	TRBV6-5	TRBJ1-5	-
TGCGCCAGCCAAGGGGACAGGGATGAATCGGCGAACACCGGGGAGCTGTTTTTT	CASQGDRDESANTGELFF	TRBD1	TRBV10-1	TRBJ2-2	few
TGCAGCGTTGCAACCGACAGTTATGAGGGCTACACCTTC	CSVATDSYEGYTF	-	TRBV29-1	TRBJ1-2	few
TGTGCCAGCTCACCACGTCCGAGGGGGAGCACAGATACGCAGTATTTT	CASSPRPRGSTDTQYF	-	TRBV18	TRBJ2-3	-
TGTGCCAGCAGCTTAGCCGGACCGACGGTTGGGGAGCTGTTTTTT	CASSLAGPTVGELFF	-	TRBV7-8	TRBJ2-2	-
TGTGCCAGCAGCTTAGAGGAGGGCCAGTACTTC	CASSLEEGQYF	-	TRBV7-9	TRBJ2-5	-
TGTGCCATCAGTGAGGGGTCAGACAATCAGCCCCAGCATTTT	CAISEGSDNQPQHF	-	TRBV10-3	TRBJ1-5	many
TGTGCCAGCACAGGGATGGGGGGGCACGGGGAGCTGTTTTTT	CASTGMGGHGELFF	-	TRBV7-8	TRBJ2-2	-
TGTGCCAGCAGTGAAGCACCGTGGGGTGGGAAGTCAGAGACCCAGTACTTC	CASSEAPWGGKSETQYF	-	TRBV2	TRBJ2-5	-
TGTGCCAGCAGCTTCAGACCGGACTGGACTAATGAAAAACTGTTTTTT	CASSFRPDWTNEKLFF	-	TRBV5-6	TRBJ1-4	-
TGTGCCAGTAGTATCCTACCGGGACTACAAGAGACCCAGTACTTC	CASSILPGLQETQYF	TRBD2	TRBV19	TRBJ2-5	-
TGTGCCAGCGGTTTATATCAGCCCTACGAGCAGTACTTC	CASGLYQPYEQYF	-	TRBV28	TRBJ2-7	many
TGTGCCAGCAGTGAAAGATTGCCGGTTGTAGCTTTCTTT	CASSERLPVVAFF	-	TRBV6-1	TRBJ1-1	few
TGTGCCAGCAGCCAGGGTGGCACCGGGGAGCTGTTTTTT	CASSQGGTGELFF	-	TRBV14	TRBJ2-2	few
TGTGCCAGCACCAAACAGTGGGGGGGGGCCCAAGAGACCCAGTACTTC	CASTKQWGGAQETQYF	-	TRBV7-2	TRBJ2-5	-
TGTGCCAGCAGTGAACGCGGGGCTTCCTTGAACACCGGGGAGCTGTTTTTT	CASSERGASLNTGELFF	-	TRBV25-1	TRBJ2-2	many
TGCGCCAGCGGCCCAGGTCACAATGAGCAGTTCTTC	CASGPGHNEQFF	-	TRBV5-1	TRBJ2-1	-
TGTGCCAGCAGTGCCTCAGATACGCAGTATTTT	CASSASDTQYF	-	TRBV6-1	TRBJ2-3	few
TGTGCCAGCAGTTCCACTGAACTGGGACTAGCGGGTAGGCAGTTCTTC	CASSSTELGLAGRQFF	TRBD2	TRBV6-5	TRBJ2-1	-
TGCGCCAGCAGCTATATGAAGGGGGAAGGTATTCCCGGGGAGCTGTTTTTT	CASSYMKGEGIPGELFF	-	TRBV5-1	TRBJ2-2	-
TGTGCCAGCAGTGACGGACTTGATACGCAGTATTTT	CASSDGLDTQYF	-	TRBV6-5	TRBJ2-3	-
TGTGCCAGCAGTTTTGAGGGCGACAGGGATGGCTACACCTTC	CASSFEGDRDGYTF	TRBD1	TRBV27	TRBJ1-2	-
TGTGCCAGCAGCCCCGGCCTGACTAGCGGGAACACCGGGGAGCTGTTTTTT	CASSPGLTSGNTGELFF	TRBD2	TRBV5-4	TRBJ2-2	-
TGTGCCAGTCGAGGGGGTTACAATCAGCCCCAGCATTTT	CASRGGYNQPQHF	-	TRBV19	TRBJ1-5	-
TGTGCCAGCAGTTTAGGGGGGCTCTCCTACGAGCAGTACTTC	CASSLGGLSYEQYF	-	TRBV27	TRBJ2-7	-
TGCGCCAGCAGCTCCGGCACTGTCGGGCGCGGTGGCTACACCTTC	CASSSGTVGRGGYTF	-	TRBV5-1	TRBJ1-2	-
TGTGCCAGCAGCTTAGGGATCGGGCGGCTTCCACCCTACAATGAGCAGTTCTTC	CASSLGIGRLPPYNEQFF	-	TRBV7-2	TRBJ2-1	-
TGTGCCAGCAGCTCGGGTCTGCGCAATACGCAGTATTTT	CASSSGLRNTQYF	-	TRBV6-6	TRBJ2-3	-
TGCAGCGTTTACGGGGACGGACAAGAGACCCAGTACTTC	CSVYGDGQETQYF	-	TRBV29-1	TRBJ2-5	few
TGTGCCAGCAGCATGACAGGGAAGAACACTGAAGCTTTCTTT	CASSMTGKNTEAFF	TRBD1	TRBV5-6	TRBJ1-1	-
TGTGCCATCGGGGTGGGGAGTAACACCATATATTTT	CAIGVGSNTIYF	-	TRBV10-3	TRBJ1-3	few
TGTGCCAGCAGCTTACTAGCGGTTAGGACCGGGGAGCTGTTTTTT	CASSLLAVRTGELFF	TRBD2	TRBV7-9	TRBJ2-2	few
TGTGCCAGCACCAACCAACCGGGACAGTGGGCCGGGGAGCTGTTTTTT	CASTNQPGQWAGELFF	TRBD1	TRBV6-4	TRBJ2-2	once
TGTGCCAGCGGTACGGGACAGACCCAAGAGACCCAGTACTTC	CASGTGQTQETQYF	TRBD1	TRBV6-6	TRBJ2-5	-
TGCGCCAGCAGCCAAGCTCGGGGGACTAGCGTCTCCTACGAGCAGTACTTC	CASSQARGTSVSYEQYF	TRBD2	TRBV4-1	TRBJ2-7	-
TGTGCCAGCTCACCGAGGGGGGGCGGCGCAGATACGCAGTATTTT	CASSPRGGGADTQYF	-	TRBV18	TRBJ2-3	-
TGCGCCAGCAGCCCCAAAGGACAGTCGAACACCGGGGAGCTGTTTTTT	CASSPKGQSNTGELFF	-	TRBV5-1	TRBJ2-2	many
TGTGCCATCAGTAAGGGGACAGCGAACACTGAAGCTTTCTTT	CAISKGTANTEAFF	TRBD1	TRBV10-3	TRBJ1-1	-
TGTGCCAGCAGCTCGGGACAGAGCTCCTACAATGAGCAGTTCTTC	CASSSGQSSYNEQFF	TRBD1	TRBV7-9	TRBJ2-1	-
TGTGCCAGCAGATTCTCGGGAAATCAGCCCCAGCATTTT	CASRFSGNQPQHF	-	TRBV6-6	TRBJ1-5	-
TGTGCCAGCAGCCAAGAGTATGGCACAGATACGCAGTATTTT	CASSQEYGTDTQYF	-	TRBV14	TRBJ2-3	few
TGTGCCAGTACCCCGGACAGGGGACAGTATCAGCCCCAGCATTTT	CASTPDRGQYQPQHF	TRBD1	TRBV19	TRBJ1-5	-
TGTGCCAGTAGCTGGAGGGGGGCGGCGGGGACCAAAAACATTCAGTACTTC	CASSWRGAAGTKNIQYF	-	TRBV19	TRBJ2-4	-
TGCGCCAGCAGCCACCCCCTGGGACCTGAAGCTTTCTTT	CASSHPLGPEAFF	-	TRBV4-1	TRBJ1-1	-
TGTGCCAGCAGCTTGGAATACGAGACCCAGTACTTC	CASSLEYETQYF	-	TRBV5-4	TRBJ2-5	few
TGTGCCAGCCTTGGGGAATCGAAGCGGGCCTTGAACACCGGGGAGCTGTTTTTT	CASLGESKRALNTGELFF	-	TRBV7-9	TRBJ2-2	-
TGTGCCAGCAGCTTAGCTATCCAAGAGACCCAGTACTTC	CASSLAIQETQYF	-	TRBV11-2	TRBJ2-5	-